The clone carrying this T cell receptor (beta chain) was seen a handful of times. This entry comes from a study of blood T cell repertoires in COVID-19. Profiled with immunoSEQ multiplex PCR; TCRdb holds only in-frame clones, not every one. The data show a few hundred thousand clones, approximately 91% seen once. Looked up from germline, CDR1 is WSHSY and CDR2 is SAAADI. V lost 2 bases and J lost 0, with 11 bases in between. The CDR3 has 16 amino acids. The chain uses TRBV10-2 and TRBJ1-3; no clear D. This sequence was found in a woman aged 18-29 years who had been exposed to COVID-19. The source material was PBMCs or T cells enriched from blood (not recorded which). The CDR3 spells CASSETGMGSGNTIYF. The CDR3 nucleotides read TGCGCCAGCAGTGAGACGGGTATGGGCTCTGGAAACACCATATATTTT.